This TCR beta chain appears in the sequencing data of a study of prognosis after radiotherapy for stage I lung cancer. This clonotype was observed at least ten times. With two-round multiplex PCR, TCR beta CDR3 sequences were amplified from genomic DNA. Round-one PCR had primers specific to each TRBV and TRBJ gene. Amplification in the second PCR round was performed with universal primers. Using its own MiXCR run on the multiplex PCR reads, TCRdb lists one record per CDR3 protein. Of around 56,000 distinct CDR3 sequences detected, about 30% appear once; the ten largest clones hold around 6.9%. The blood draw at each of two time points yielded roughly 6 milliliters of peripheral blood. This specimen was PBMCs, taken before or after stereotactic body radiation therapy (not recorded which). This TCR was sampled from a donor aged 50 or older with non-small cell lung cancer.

The CDR3 DNA follows: TGTGCCAGCAGCCCAGGACAGGTGGACAATGAGCAGTTCTTC. Translation: CASSPGQVDNEQFF. The chain carries TRBV11-2 and TRBJ2-1; TRBD1 agrees at 7 bases. V shed 5 bases, J shed 5 bases, and the junction held 6 bases outside the gene matches. This CDR3 comprises 14 residues. CDR1 SGHAT and CDR2 FQNNGV come from the germline V gene.